The 26 T cell receptor beta chains given below trace back to one sample, sequenced in a study of response to subunit inactivated influenza vaccine. MiXCR was run by TCRdb on the RT-PCR reads, yielding one entry per CDR3 protein. Of about 540,000 distinct CDR3 sequences listed, approximately 20% are singletons. This sample was shared with a second study, whose subject was T cells expressing NK-cell markers. Per that paper: UMIs accompanied the 5'RACE template switching by which TCR beta cDNA was made.

Sequencing was performed on CD4+ T cells sorted from PBMCs, taken about 12 days after vaccination. Receptors originate from a man aged 45 to 65 who received an inactivated influenza vaccine.

This chain joins TRBV20-1 and TRBJ1-1; TRBD1 is a possible D gene (6 bases). Deletions cut 4 bases from V and 2 bases from J, with 8 bases between. Per the germline V gene, CDR1 is DFQATT and CDR2 is SNEGSKA (reference sequence). The CDR3 contains 12 residues. The CDR3 DNA follows: TGCAGTGCTACCGGGGGCAACACTGAAGCTTTCTTT. Protein product: CSATGGNTEAFF.

The sample holds a few counts of this clonotype. The chain is built from TRBV3-1 and TRBJ1-2, with D tentatively TRBD1 (6 bases). Germline lookup yields CDR1 LGHDT and CDR2 YNNKEL (reference sequence). The CDR3 loop spans 15 amino acids. Trimming removed 3 bases from V and 6 bases from J, with 17 bases in between. The CDR3 reads CASSHQWTVTNGYTF. DNA of the CDR3: TGTGCCAGCAGCCATCAATGGACAGTAACGAATGGCTACACCTTC.

This clonotype appeared many times. The V and J genes are TRBV6-2 or TRBV6-3 and TRBJ2-7; D uncertain. This CDR3 comprises 13 residues. Germline V gene data show CDR1 as MNHEY and CDR2 as SVGEGT. V was trimmed by 7 bases and J by 5 bases, leaving 15 bases between them. The CDR3 DNA follows: TGTGCCAGCAAGAGAAGGGATCGGGACGAGCAGTACTTC. It codes for CASKRRDRDEQYF.

This clonotype was seen only a few times. This chain connects TRBV4-2 to TRBJ2-2, with 8 bases identical to TRBD2. CDR1 and CDR2 from the germline V gene are LGHNA and YNFKEQ. The V and J ends lost 1 base and 7 bases, in that order; junction bases with no gene match: 5. The CDR3 covers 15 residues. CDR3 in DNA: TGTGCCAGCAGCCAAGGACTAGCGTACGTCGGGGAGCTGTTTTTT. Translated, it gives CASSQGLAYVGELFF.

This chain uses TRBV29-1 with TRBJ2-2; TRBD1 matches at 7 bases. This CDR3 is 14 amino acids long. Per germline, CDR1 SQVTM and CDR2 ANQGSEA. V shed 5 bases and J 0 bases; nucleotides not matched to a gene: 3. CDR3 DNA sequence: TGCAGCGTTAATCAGGGGGCGAACACCGGGGAGCTGTTTTTT. Amino acids: CSVNQGANTGELFF.

This clonotype has only a few counts. This chain connects TRBV6-1 to TRBJ1-1, with D tentatively TRBD1 (6 bases). This CDR3 has 17 residues. Trimming removed 5 bases at V and 2 bases at J, with 21 bases between. Germline CDR1 MNHNS, CDR2 SASEGT. The CDR3 DNA is TGTGCCAGCAGTAGAAAACCGGGACAACCAATAAACACTGAAGCTTTCTTT. It specifies CASSRKPGQPINTEAFF.

The rearrangement links TRBV7-9 to TRBJ2-5; 8 bases align to TRBD2. The V gene's germline CDR1 is SEHNR and CDR2 FQNEAQ (reference sequence). The trim removed 5 bases at V and 5 bases at J, leaving 10 bases unmatched. The CDR3 spans 15 residues. CDR3 sequence reads: CASSIPGLARETQYF. DNA of the CDR3: TGTGCCAGCAGCATACCTGGACTAGCAAGGGAGACCCAGTACTTC.

The V and J genes are TRBV2 and TRBJ1-1, with D perhaps TRBD1 (5 bases). This CDR3 has 11 amino acids. The germline V and J ends were trimmed by 7 bases and 12 bases, with 15 bases remaining between them. CDR1 and CDR2 from the germline V gene are SNHLY and FYNNEI. The chain's CDR3 is CASNLNGGSFF. The CDR3 coding sequence is TGTGCCAGCAATCTCAACGGGGGATCTTTCTTT. The complete variable domain, with remaining parts taken from reference TRBV2 and TRBJ1-1, reads EPEVTQTPSHQVTQMGQEVILRCVPISNHLYFYWYRQILGQKVEFLVSFYNNEISEKSEIFDDQFSVERPDGSNFTLKIRSTKLEDSAMYFCASNLNGGSFFGQGTRLTVV.

This clonotype was counted between two and nine times. V is TRBV2 and J is TRBJ2-7, with D unresolved. V shed 7 bases and J shed 1 base, with 11 bases lying between them. The germline V gene encodes CDR1 SNHLY and CDR2 FYNNEI. CDR3 length equals 13 residues. CDR3: CASTNSQSYEQYF. CDR3 DNA sequence: TGTGCCAGCACTAACAGTCAATCCTACGAGCAGTACTTC.

The rearrangement joins TRBV20-1 to TRBJ2-7; D is possibly TRBD1 (6 bases). Germline V CDR1 and CDR2: DFQATT, SNEGSKA (reference sequence). The CDR3 totals 14 residues. V was trimmed by 0 bases and J by 7 bases, leaving 16 bases between them. Here the CDR3 reads CSARDGSRGREQYF. CDR3 nucleotide sequence: TGCAGTGCTAGAGATGGGTCCAGGGGTAGGGAGCAGTACTTC.

This chain connects TRBV7-2 to TRBJ2-3; D gene uncertain. The CDR3 runs to 12 residues. V lost 5 bases and J lost 5, with 8 bases in between. Per germline, CDR1 SGHTA and CDR2 FQGNSA. The CDR3 DNA reads as TGTGCCAGCAGCGCGACGGGAGATACGCAGTATTTT. Protein sequence: CASSATGDTQYF.

This clonotype was counted between two and nine times. The chain combines TRBV27 with TRBJ1-2, with 8 bases identical to TRBD1. This CDR3 has 17 amino acids. J lost 4 bases, V lost 6 bases, and 16 bases had no gene match. Germline CDR1 reads MNHEY; CDR2 reads SMNVEV (reference sequence). For the CDR3, the DNA is TGTGCCAGCAGAAAACTCTGGGGACAGGCAACCCCCTATGGCTACACCTTC. Residues: CASRKLWGQATPYGYTF.

The V gene is TRBV9, the J gene TRBJ2-3; weak D call: TRBD1 (5 bases). Germline V gives CDR1 SGDLS, CDR2 YYNGEE. Trimming left V 6 bases short and J 1 base short, with 12 bases between. The CDR3 has 14 amino acids. The CDR3 nucleotides are TGTGCCAGCAATTGGGGCGAAGGCACAGATACGCAGTATTTT. It specifies CASNWGEGTDTQYF.

This clonotype has a handful of counts. The chain combines TRBV24-1 with TRBJ2-3, with D uncertain. Trimming stripped 2 bases from V and 0 bases from J, with 5 bases between. Per the germline V gene, CDR1 is KGHDR and CDR2 is SFDVKD. This CDR3 spans 14 amino acids. This chain's CDR3 is CATSDSFSTDTQYF. CDR3 DNA sequence: TGTGCCACCAGTGATTCTTTCAGCACAGATACGCAGTATTTT.

Only a few counts were recorded for this clonotype. The chain carries TRBV6-5 and TRBJ2-7; 8 bases line up with TRBD1. The CDR3 has 17 residues. CDR1 is MNHEY, CDR2 SVGAGI, per germline. Trimming cost V 2 bases and J 2 bases; bases outside gene matches: 11. DNA for the CDR3: TGTGCCAGCAGTTACGCCCGACCGTCGACAGGGGCCTACGAGCAGTACTTC. The encoded protein is CASSYARPSTGAYEQYF.

The rearrangement links TRBV7-2 to TRBJ2-7; no clear D gene. The CDR3 runs 14 residues. V was cut by 3 bases and J by 3 bases, with 12 bases left in between. Germline V gene sequence: CDR1 SGHTA, CDR2 FQGNSA. CDR3: CASSFQHLYYEQYF. In DNA form, the CDR3 reads TGTGCCAGCAGCTTTCAACACCTTTACTACGAGCAGTACTTC.

There are a few counts of this clonotype. The chain is built from TRBV20-1 and TRBJ1-1, with 7 bases that match TRBD1. V lost 6 bases, J lost 5 bases, and 9 bases stayed unmatched. This CDR3 is 13 amino acids long. Germline V gene lookup returns CDR1 DFQATT and CDR2 SNEGSKA (reference sequence). DNA of the CDR3: TGCAGTGCCGGAAAGGGGGCGGGAACTGAAGCTTTCTTT. This translates into CSAGKGAGTEAFF.

Points on this clonotype: The CDR3 does not close with the conserved phenylalanine or tryptophan, likely indicating a read error. V is TRBV2 and J is TRBJ1-1; 9 bases are a match to TRBD1. The CDR3 loop spans 13 amino acids. Trimming removed 6 bases from V and 4 bases from J; junction bases left unmatched: 3. The germline V gene has CDR1 SNHLY and CDR2 FYNNEI. The CDR3 loop is CASSLTGGTEAFS. The CDR3 coding sequence is TGTGCCAGCAGCTTGACAGGGGGCACTGAAGCTTTCTCT.

The gene calls are TRBV7-6 and TRBJ2-3; the match to TRBD2 covers 9 bases. The length of the CDR3 is 16 residues. Germline V gene data show CDR1 as SGHVS and CDR2 as FNYEAQ. V shed 1 base and J 5 bases; nucleotides not matched to a gene: 7. CDR3 coding DNA: TGTGCCAGCAGCTTAGGGAGCAGCGGGGGGATAGATACGCAGTATTTT. This translates into CASSLGSSGGIDTQYF. The full variable domain, with the rest looked up from reference TRBV7-6 and TRBJ2-3, is GAGVSQSPRYKVTKRGQDVALRCDPISGHVSLYWYRQALGQGPEFLTYFNYEAQQDKSGLPNDRFSAERPEGSISTLTIQRTEQRDSAMYRCASSLGSSGGIDTQYFGPGTRLTVL.

This chain uses TRBV6-1 with TRBJ2-4; D gene ambiguous. V dropped 2 bases and J dropped 15 bases, with 11 bases sitting between them. There are 11 residues in the CDR3. Germline CDR1 is MNHNS and CDR2 is SASEGT. The CDR3 loop reads CASSEKYLPYF. The CDR3 DNA is TGTGCCAGCAGTGAAAAGTACTTGCCGTACTTC.

Here the CDR3 DNA reads TGCGCCAGCAAAGGTAGCGGGGGCTCAGATACGCAGTATTTT. It yields the protein CASKGSGGSDTQYF. This chain links TRBV5-1 with TRBJ2-3, with 9 bases identical to TRBD2. Germline V lookup: CDR1 SGHRS, CDR2 YFSETQ. The CDR3 length is 14 residues. With V trimmed by 6 bases and J by 4 bases, 6 bases remained unmatched.

The rearrangement links TRBV7-2 to TRBJ2-3; no firm D call. The germline gives CDR1 SGHTA, CDR2 FQGNSA. With 1 base removed from V and 5 bases from J, the gap between germline ends came to 7 bases. CDR3 length equals 13 residues. The chain's CDR3 is CASSLGIQDTQYF. The CDR3 DNA follows: TGTGCCAGCAGCTTAGGGATTCAAGATACGCAGTATTTT.

This clonotype has just a few counts. The chain carries TRBV4-1 and TRBJ1-6, with D unclear. V lost 5 bases to trimming and J lost 8 bases, with 16 bases between them. Per the germline V gene, CDR1 is MGHRA and CDR2 is YSYEKL. The CDR3 totals 15 residues. The CDR3 loop is CASSAGSLADSPLHF. CDR3 nucleotide sequence: TGCGCCAGCAGCGCCGGGTCTCTAGCGGATTCACCCCTCCACTTT.

The chain joins TRBV6-2 or TRBV6-3 to TRBJ2-1; D is perhaps TRBD1 (5 bases). Trimming took off 2 bases at V and 8 bases at J, with 10 bases between the two ends. This CDR3 has 13 residues. Germline V CDR1 and CDR2: MNHEY, SVGEGT. The DNA for the CDR3 is TGTGCCAGCAGTTACCCCAGGGTCGATGAGCAGTTCTTC. Translated, it gives CASSYPRVDEQFF.

The chain uses TRBV5-1 and TRBJ1-2; no reliable D call. Germline V CDR1 and CDR2: SGHRS, YFSETQ. Between the trimmed V and J ends, which lost 4 bases and 1 base, there was a span of 17 bases. The CDR3 loop spans 16 amino acids. CDR3 region: CASSVEVGKNNYGYTF. The CDR3 DNA sequence: TGCGCCAGCAGCGTAGAAGTCGGCAAGAATAACTATGGCTACACCTTC.

The chain couples TRBV7-2 to TRBJ1-2; TRBD1 might be the D (6 bases). This CDR3 contains 14 residues. The V end lost 2 bases, the J end lost 5 bases, and 12 bases lay between the germline ends. The germline gives CDR1 SGHTA, CDR2 FQGNSA. The CDR3 protein is CASSLQGPLYGYTF. CDR3 DNA sequence: TGTGCCAGCAGCTTACAGGGGCCCTTGTATGGCTACACCTTC.